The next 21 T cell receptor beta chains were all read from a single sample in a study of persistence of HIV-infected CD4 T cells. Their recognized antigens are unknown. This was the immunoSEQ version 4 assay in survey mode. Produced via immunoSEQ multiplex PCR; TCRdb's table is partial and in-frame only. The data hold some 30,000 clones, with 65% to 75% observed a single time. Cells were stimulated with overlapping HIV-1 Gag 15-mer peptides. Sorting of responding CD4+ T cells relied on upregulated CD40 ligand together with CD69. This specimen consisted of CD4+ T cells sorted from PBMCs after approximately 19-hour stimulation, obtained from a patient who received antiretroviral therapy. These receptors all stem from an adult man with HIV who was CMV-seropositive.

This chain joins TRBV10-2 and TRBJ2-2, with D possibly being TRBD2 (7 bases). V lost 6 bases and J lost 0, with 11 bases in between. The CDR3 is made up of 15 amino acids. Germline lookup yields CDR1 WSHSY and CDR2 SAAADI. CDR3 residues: CASRGGGSNTGELFF. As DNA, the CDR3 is TGCGCCAGCAGAGGGGGGGGCTCGAACACCGGGGAGCTGTTTTTT.

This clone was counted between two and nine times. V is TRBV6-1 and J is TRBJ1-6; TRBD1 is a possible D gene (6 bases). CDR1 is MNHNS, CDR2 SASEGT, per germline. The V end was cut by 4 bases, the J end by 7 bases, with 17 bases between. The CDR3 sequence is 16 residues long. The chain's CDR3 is CASSGGGGLTNSPLHF. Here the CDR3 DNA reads TGTGCCAGCAGTGGGGGCGGGGGGCTAACGAATTCACCCCTCCACTTT.

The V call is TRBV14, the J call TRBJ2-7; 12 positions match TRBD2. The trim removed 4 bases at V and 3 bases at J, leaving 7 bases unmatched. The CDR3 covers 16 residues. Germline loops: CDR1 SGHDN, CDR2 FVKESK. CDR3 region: CASSPLTSGGNYEQYF. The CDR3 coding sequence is TGTGCCAGCAGCCCATTGACTAGCGGGGGAAACTACGAGCAGTACTTC.

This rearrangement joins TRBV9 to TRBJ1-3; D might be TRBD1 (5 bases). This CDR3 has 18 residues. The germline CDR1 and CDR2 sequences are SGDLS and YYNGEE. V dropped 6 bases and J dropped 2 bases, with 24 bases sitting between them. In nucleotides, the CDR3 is TGTGCCAGCACTAGGGAATTTGGGACTGTGGCAGCTGGAAACACCATATATTTT. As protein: CASTREFGTVAAGNTIYF.

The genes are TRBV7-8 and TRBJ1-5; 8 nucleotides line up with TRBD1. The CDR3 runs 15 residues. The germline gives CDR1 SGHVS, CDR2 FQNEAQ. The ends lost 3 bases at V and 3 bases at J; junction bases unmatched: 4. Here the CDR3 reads CASSFGQGDNQPQHF. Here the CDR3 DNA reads TGTGCCAGCAGCTTCGGACAGGGAGACAATCAGCCCCAGCATTTT.

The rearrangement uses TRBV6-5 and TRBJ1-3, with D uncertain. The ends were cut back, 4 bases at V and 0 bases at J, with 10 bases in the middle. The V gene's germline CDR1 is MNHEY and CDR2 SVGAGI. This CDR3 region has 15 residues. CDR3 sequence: CASSLTGSSGNTIYF. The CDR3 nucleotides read TGTGCCAGCAGTTTAACCGGATCCTCTGGAAACACCATATATTTT.

CDR3 coding DNA: TGTGCCAGTTCCTTGTGGCAGGACAATCAGCCCCAGCATTTT. This gives the protein CASSLWQDNQPQHF. The rearrangement joins TRBV19 to TRBJ1-5; D not resolved. Germline lookup yields CDR1 LNHDA and CDR2 SQIVND (reference sequence). V was cut by 8 bases and J by 3 bases, with 14 bases left in between. There are 14 residues in the CDR3.

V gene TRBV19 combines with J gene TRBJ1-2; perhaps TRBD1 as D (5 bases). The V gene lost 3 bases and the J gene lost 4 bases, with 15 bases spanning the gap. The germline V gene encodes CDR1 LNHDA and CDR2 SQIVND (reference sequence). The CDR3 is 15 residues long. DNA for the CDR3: TGTGCCAGTAGTATCAATCTCAGGGTCGGCTATGGCTACACCTTC. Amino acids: CASSINLRVGYGYTF.

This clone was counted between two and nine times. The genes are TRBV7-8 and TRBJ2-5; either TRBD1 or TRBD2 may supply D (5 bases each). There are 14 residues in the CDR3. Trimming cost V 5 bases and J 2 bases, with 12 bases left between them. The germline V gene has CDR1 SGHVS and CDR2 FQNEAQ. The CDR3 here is CASSRGARQETQYF. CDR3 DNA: TGTGCCAGCAGCCGAGGGGCCAGACAAGAGACCCAGTACTTC.

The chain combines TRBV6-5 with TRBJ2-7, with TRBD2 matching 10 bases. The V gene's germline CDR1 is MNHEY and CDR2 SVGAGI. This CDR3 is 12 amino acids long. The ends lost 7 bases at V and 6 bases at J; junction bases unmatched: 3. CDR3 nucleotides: TGTGCCAGCACCCGGACTAGCGGCGAGCAGTACTTC. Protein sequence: CASTRTSGEQYF.

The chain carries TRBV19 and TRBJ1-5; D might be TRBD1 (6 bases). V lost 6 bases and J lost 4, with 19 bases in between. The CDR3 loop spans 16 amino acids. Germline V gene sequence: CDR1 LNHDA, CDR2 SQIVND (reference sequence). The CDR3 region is CASRGGGQLSNQPQHF. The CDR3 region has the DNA TGTGCCAGTAGGGGCGGGGGACAACTTTCTAATCAGCCCCAGCATTTT.

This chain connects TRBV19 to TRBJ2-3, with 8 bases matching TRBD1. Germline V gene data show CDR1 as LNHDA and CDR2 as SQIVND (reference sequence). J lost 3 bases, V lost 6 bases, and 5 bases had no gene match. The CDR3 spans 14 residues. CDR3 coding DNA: TGTGCCAGTAGAGACAGGGGCAGGACAGATACGCAGTATTTT. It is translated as CASRDRGRTDTQYF.

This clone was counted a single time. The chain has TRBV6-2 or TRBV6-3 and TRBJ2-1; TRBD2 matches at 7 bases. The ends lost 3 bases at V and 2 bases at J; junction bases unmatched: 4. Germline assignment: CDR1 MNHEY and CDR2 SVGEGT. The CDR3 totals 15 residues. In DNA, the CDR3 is TGTGCCAGCAGTTATTTAGCGGGTGCCTACAATGAGCAGTTCTTC. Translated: CASSYLAGAYNEQFF.

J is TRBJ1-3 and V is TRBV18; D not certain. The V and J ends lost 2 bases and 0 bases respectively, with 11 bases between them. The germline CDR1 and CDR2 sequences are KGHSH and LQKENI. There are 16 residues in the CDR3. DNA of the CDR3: TGTGCCAGCTCACCAGGTGGACCCCTCTCTGGAAACACCATATATTTT. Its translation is CASSPGGPLSGNTIYF.

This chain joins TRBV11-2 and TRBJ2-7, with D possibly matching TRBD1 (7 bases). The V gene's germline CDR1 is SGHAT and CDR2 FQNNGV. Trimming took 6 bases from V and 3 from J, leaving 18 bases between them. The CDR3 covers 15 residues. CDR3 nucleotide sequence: TGTGCCAGCAGTCGGGGGAGAGGGGGCGTCTACGAGCAGTACTTC. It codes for CASSRGRGGVYEQYF.

CDR3 sequence reads: CASSLRVGSPLHF. The CDR3 DNA sequence: TGTGCCAGCAGTTTAAGGGTGGGTTCACCCCTCCACTTT. This sequence joins TRBV28 and TRBJ1-6; D call uncertain. V lost 2 bases, J lost 9 bases, and 8 bases lay in between. The CDR3 runs to 13 residues. CDR1 MDHEN and CDR2 SYDVKM come from the germline V gene.

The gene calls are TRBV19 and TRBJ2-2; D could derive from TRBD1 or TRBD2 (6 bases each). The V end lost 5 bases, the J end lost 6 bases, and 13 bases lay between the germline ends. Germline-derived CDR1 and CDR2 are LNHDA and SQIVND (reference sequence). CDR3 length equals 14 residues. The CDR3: CASSFKGGAGELFF. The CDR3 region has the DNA TGTGCCAGTAGTTTCAAGGGGGGAGCCGGGGAGCTGTTTTTT.

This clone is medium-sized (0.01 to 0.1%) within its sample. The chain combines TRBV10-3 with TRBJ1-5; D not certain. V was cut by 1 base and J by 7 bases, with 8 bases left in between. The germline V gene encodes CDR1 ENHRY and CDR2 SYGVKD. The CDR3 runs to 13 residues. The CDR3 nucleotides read TGTGCCATCAGTGAGTATGAGGCCCAGCCCCAGCATTTT. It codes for CAISEYEAQPQHF.

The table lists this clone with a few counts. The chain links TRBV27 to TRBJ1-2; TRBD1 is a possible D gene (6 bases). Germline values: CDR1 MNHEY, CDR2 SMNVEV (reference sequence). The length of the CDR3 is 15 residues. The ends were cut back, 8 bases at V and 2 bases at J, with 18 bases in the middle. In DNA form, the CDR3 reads TGTGCCAGCGGACAGCCTCGGGCGGGGAACTATGGCTACACCTTC. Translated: CASGQPRAGNYGYTF.

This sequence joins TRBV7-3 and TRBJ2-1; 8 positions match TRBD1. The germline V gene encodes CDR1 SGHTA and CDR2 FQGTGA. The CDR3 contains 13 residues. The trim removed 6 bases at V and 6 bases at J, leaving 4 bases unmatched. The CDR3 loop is CASSLGQGNEQFF. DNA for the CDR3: TGTGCCAGCAGTCTAGGACAGGGCAATGAGCAGTTCTTC.

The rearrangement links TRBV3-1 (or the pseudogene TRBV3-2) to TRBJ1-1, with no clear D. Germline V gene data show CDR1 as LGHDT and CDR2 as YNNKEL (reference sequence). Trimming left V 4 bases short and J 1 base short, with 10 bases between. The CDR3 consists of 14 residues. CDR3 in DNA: TGTGCCAGCAGCCCTAGGACGCAGAACACTGAAGCTTTCTTT. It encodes CASSPRTQNTEAFF.